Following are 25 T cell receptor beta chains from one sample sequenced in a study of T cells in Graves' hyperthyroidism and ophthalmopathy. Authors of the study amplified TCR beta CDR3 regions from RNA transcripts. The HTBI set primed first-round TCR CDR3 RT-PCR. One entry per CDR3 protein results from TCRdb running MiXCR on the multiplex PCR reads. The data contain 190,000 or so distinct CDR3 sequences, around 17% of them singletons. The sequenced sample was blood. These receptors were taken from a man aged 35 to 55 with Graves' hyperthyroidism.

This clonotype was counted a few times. CDR3 in DNA: TGCGCCAGCAGCCAAGATTGGACGGAGACCGGGGAGCTGTTTTTT. This gives the protein CASSQDWTETGELFF. V and J are TRBV4-3 and TRBJ2-2; D is uncertain. The CDR3 runs 15 residues. The germline V gene encodes CDR1 LGHNA and CDR2 YSLEER. V lost 0 bases to trimming and J lost 5 bases, with 10 bases between them.

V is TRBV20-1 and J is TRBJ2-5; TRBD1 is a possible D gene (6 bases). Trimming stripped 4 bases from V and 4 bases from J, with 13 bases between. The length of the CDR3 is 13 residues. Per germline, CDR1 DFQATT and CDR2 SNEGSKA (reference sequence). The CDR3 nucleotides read TGCAGTGCTACCACAGGGTTGGGAGAGACCCAGTACTTC. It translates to CSATTGLGETQYF.

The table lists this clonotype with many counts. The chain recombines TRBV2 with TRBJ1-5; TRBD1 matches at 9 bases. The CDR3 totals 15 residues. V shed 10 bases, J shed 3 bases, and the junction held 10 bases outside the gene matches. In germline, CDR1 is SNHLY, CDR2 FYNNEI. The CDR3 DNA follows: TGTGCCACAAAACAGGGGACAGGGATCAATCAGCCCCAGCATTTT. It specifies CATKQGTGINQPQHF.

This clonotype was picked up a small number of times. This chain's CDR3 is CAWDRASYEQYF. CDR3 coding DNA: TGTGCCTGGGACAGAGCCTCCTACGAGCAGTACTTC. V and J are TRBV30 and TRBJ2-7; maybe TRBD1 (5 bases). The CDR3 has 12 amino acids. Germline V gives CDR1 GTSNPN, CDR2 SVGIG (reference sequence). V lost 5 bases and J lost 0, with 8 bases in between.

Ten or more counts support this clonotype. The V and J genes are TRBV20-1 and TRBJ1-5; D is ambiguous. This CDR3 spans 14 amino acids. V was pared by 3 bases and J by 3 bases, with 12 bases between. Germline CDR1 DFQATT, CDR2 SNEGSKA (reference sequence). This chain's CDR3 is CSASGRENNQPQHF. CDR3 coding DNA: TGCAGTGCTAGTGGAAGGGAAAACAATCAGCCCCAGCATTTT.

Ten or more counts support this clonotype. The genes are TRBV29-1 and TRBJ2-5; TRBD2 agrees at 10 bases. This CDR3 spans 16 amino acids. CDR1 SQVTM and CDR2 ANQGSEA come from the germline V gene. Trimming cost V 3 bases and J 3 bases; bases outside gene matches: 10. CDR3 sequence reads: CSVDDPGLAIEETQYF. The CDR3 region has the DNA TGCAGCGTTGATGATCCGGGACTAGCGATAGAAGAGACCCAGTACTTC.

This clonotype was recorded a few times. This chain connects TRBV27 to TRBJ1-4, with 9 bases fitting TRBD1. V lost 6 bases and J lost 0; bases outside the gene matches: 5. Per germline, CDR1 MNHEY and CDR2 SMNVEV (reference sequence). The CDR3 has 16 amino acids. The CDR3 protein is CASSTGTGSTNEKLFF. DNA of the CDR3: TGTGCCAGCAGCACCGGGACAGGGTCAACTAATGAAAAACTGTTTTTT.

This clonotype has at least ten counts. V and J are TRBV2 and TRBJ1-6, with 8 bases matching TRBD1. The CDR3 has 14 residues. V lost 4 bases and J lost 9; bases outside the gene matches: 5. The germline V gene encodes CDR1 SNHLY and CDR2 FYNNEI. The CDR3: CASSVQGAGSPLHF. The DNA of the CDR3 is TGTGCCAGCAGTGTCCAGGGGGCAGGTTCACCCCTCCACTTT.

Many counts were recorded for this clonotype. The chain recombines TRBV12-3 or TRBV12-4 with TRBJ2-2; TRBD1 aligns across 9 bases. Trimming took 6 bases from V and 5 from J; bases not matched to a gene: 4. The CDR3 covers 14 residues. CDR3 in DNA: TGTGCCAGCAGACGGGACAGGGTGACCGGGGAGCTGTTTTTT. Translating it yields CASRRDRVTGELFF.

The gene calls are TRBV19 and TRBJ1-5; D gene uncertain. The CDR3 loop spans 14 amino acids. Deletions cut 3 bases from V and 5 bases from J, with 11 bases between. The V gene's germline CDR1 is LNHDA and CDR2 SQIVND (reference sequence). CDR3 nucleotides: TGTGCCAGTAGTATGAGCGGGCGGGATCAGCCCCAGCATTTT. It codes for CASSMSGRDQPQHF.

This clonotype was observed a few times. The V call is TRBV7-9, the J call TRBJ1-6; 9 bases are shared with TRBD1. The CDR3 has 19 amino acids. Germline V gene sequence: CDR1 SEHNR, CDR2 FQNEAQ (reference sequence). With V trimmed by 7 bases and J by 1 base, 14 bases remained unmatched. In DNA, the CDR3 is TGTGCCAGCACCCCACAGTTCGGACAGGGGAGATCCTATAATTCACCCCTCCACTTT. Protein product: CASTPQFGQGRSYNSPLHF.

The CDR3 reads CASSRENTGLDIQYF. The CDR3 bases are TGTGCCAGCAGCCGAGAAAATACAGGGTTGGACATTCAGTACTTC. J is TRBJ2-4 and V is TRBV4-2; D is perhaps TRBD1 (6 bases). V was clipped by 4 bases and J by 8 bases, with 18 bases between them. Germline assignment: CDR1 LGHNA and CDR2 YNFKEQ. This CDR3 has 15 amino acids.

DNA for the CDR3: TGTGCCAGCCGGTTAGGGGGAGCGGGTGAAGGCGAGCAGTACTTC. Protein: CASRLGGAGEGEQYF. The chain is built from TRBV2 and TRBJ2-7; D tentatively fits TRBD1 or TRBD2 (6 bases each). The CDR3 is made up of 15 amino acids. V lost 8 bases, J lost 6 bases, and 23 bases lay in between. Germline values: CDR1 SNHLY, CDR2 FYNNEI.

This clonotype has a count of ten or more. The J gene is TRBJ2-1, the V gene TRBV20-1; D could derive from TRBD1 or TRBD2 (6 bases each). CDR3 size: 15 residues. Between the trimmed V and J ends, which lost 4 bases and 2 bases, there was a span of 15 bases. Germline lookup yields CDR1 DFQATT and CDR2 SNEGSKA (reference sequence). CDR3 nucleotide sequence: TGCAGTGCTACTCAAGCCGGGGGCGCCTACAATGAGCAGTTCTTC. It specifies CSATQAGGAYNEQFF.

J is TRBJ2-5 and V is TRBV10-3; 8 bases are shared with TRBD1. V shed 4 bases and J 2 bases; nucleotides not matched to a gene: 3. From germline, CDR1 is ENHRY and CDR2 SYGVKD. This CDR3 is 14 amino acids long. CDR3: CAISGTGNQETQYF. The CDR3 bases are TGTGCCATCAGTGGGACAGGGAATCAAGAGACCCAGTACTTC.

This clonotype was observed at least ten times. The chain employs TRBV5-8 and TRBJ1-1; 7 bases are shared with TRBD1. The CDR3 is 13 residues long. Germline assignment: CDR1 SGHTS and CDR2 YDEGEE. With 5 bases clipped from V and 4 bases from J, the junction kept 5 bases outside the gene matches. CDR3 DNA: TGTGCCAGCAGGCAAACAGGGGCCACTGAAGCTTTCTTT. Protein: CASRQTGATEAFF.

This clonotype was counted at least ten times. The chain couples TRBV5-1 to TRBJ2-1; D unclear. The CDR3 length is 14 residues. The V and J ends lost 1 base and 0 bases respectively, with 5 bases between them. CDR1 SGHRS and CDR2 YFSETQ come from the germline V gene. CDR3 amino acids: CASSLQSSYNEQFF. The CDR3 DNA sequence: TGCGCCAGCAGCTTGCAAAGCTCCTACAATGAGCAGTTCTTC.

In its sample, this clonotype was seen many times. In DNA form, the CDR3 reads TGCGCCAGCAGCTTGGTCGTGACAGGGGGCCAAGAGACCCAGTACTTC. It specifies CASSLVVTGGQETQYF. The chain is built from TRBV5-1 and TRBJ2-5; 9 nucleotides agree with TRBD1. This CDR3 is built from 16 residues. V shed 0 bases, J shed 1 base, and the junction held 4 bases outside the gene matches. The germline CDR1 and CDR2 sequences are SGHRS and YFSETQ. Using reference TRBV5-1 and TRBJ2-5 for the parts outside the CDR3, the full variable domain is KAGVTQTPRYLIKTRGQQVTLSCSPISGHRSVSWYQQTPGQGLQFLFEYFSETQRNKGNFPGRFSGRQFSNSRSEMNVSTLELGDSALYLCASSLVVTGGQETQYFGPGTRLLVL.

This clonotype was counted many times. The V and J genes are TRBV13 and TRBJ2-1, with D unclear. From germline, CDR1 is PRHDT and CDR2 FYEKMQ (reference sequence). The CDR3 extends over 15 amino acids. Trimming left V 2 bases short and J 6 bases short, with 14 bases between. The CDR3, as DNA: TGTGCCAGCAGCTTAACCCTAGGTAGTGCCAATGAGCAGTTCTTC. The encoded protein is CASSLTLGSANEQFF.

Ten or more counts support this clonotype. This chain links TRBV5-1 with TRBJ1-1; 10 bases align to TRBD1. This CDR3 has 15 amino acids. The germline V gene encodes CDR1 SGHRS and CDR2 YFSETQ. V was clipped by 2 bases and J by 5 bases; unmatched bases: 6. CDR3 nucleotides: TGCGCCAGCAGCTTCGGGTCGGGACAGGGGACTGAAGCTTTCTTT. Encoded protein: CASSFGSGQGTEAFF.

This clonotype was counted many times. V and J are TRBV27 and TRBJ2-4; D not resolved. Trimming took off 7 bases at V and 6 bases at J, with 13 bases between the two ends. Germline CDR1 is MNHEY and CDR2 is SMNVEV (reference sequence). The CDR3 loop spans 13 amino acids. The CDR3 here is CASMVVGSNIQYF. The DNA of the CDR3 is TGTGCCAGCATGGTAGTAGGCTCAAACATTCAGTACTTC.

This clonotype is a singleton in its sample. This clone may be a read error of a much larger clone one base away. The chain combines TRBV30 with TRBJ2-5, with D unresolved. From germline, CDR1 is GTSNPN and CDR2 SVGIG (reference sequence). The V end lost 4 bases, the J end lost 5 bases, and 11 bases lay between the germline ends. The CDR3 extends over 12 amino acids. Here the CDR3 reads CAWTRTRETQYF. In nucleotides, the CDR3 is TGTGCCTGGACCCGTACGCGGGAGACCCAGTACTTC.

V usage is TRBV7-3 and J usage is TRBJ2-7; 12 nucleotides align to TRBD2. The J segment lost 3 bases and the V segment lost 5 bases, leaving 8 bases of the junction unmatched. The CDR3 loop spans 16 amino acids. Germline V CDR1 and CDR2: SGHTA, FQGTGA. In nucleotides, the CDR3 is TGTGCCAGCAGCCCGCGACTAGCGGGAGTTTTCTACGAGCAGTACTTC. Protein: CASSPRLAGVFYEQYF. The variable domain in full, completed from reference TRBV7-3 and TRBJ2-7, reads GAGVSQTPSNKVTEKGKYVELRCDPISGHTALYWYRQSLGQGPEFLIYFQGTGAADDSGLPNDRFFAVRPEGSVSTLKIQRTERGDSAVYLCASSPRLAGVFYEQYFGPGTRLTVT.

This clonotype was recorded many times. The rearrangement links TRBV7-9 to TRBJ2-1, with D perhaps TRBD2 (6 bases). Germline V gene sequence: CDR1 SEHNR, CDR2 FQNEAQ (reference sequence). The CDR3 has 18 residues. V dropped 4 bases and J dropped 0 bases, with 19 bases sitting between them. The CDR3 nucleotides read TGTGCCAGCAGCTATGCCGAACGGGACTGGACCTCCTACAATGAGCAGTTCTTC. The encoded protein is CASSYAERDWTSYNEQFF.

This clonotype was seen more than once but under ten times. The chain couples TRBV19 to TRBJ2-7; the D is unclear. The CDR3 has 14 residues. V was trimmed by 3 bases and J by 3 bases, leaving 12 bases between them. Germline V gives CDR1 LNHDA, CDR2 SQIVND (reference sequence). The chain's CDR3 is CASSIRRFHYEQYF. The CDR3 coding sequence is TGTGCCAGTAGTATTCGCAGATTTCACTACGAGCAGTACTTC.